The entry below describes one T cell receptor (beta chain). CDR3 length: 16 residues. Germline V gene lookup returns CDR1 SGHNT and CDR2 YYREEE (reference sequence). V was cut by 7 bases and J by 1 base, with 18 bases left in between. This specimen comes from a study of radiotherapy plus CTLA-4 blockade in lung cancer. Study-level background: There were objective responses in 18% of patients, and approximately 30% had disease control.

Data came from immunoSEQ multiplex PCR; TCRdb stores just in-frame clones and leaves some out. The sample gives tens of thousands of clones, 65% to 85% of which show up once; approximately 15% is in the top ten. V and J are TRBV5-4 and TRBJ2-1; maybe TRBD2 (5 bases). The source material was peripheral blood, sampled from a patient treated with radiotherapy plus ipilimumab. The receptor's source is a human donor with non-small cell lung cancer whose response to radiotherapy plus ipilimumab could not be evaluated. Some clones in this sample may be carry-over from other donors' samples. The DNA for the CDR3 is TGTGCCAGCCGCTCGAGGGTGGGGATTTCCTACAATGAGCAGTTCTTC. Its translation: CASRSRVGISYNEQFF.